This is a list of T cell receptor beta chains from one sample in a study of blood T cells in healthy people across ages. TCRdb re-called the 5' RACE reads with MiXCR, one entry per CDR3 protein. The sample has about 650,000 distinct CDR3 sequences; over 40% are singletons. Sequenced sample: blood. Receptors were obtained from a woman of 80 years or more in good health. CDR3s include the opening cysteine and the closing phenylalanine or tryptophan. A D gene is named only where the DNA matches it firmly. Where a row states a size, it is once, few, many or the class of an expanded clone; other rows omit it.

j_gene | abundance | v_gene | d_gene | CDR3aa | CDR3nt
TRBJ2-1 | many | TRBV2 | NA | CASTVGTYNEQFF | TGTGCCAGCACGGTCGGGACCTACAATGAGCAGTTCTTC
TRBJ1-2 | NA | TRBV10-3 | TRBD1 | CATTGTGGYGYTF | TGTGCCACCACTGGAACAGGGGGCTATGGCTACACCTTC
TRBJ2-5 | few | TRBV4-1 | NA | CASSQDTGTWYNEQYF | TGCGCCAGCAGCCAAGATACAGGAACTTGGTACAATGAGCAGTACTTC
TRBJ2-7 | many | TRBV5-1 | TRBD1 | CASSFGTGSISYEQYF | TGCGCCAGCAGCTTTGGGACAGGGTCTATATCCTACGAGCAGTACTTC
TRBJ2-7 | many | TRBV20-1 | TRBD1 | CSAGLGTAYEQYF | TGCAGTGCGGGTCTCGGGACAGCCTACGAGCAGTACTTC
TRBJ2-4 | NA | TRBV20-1 | NA | CSARELFESKNIQYF | TGCAGTGCTAGAGAGTTGTTTGAGTCCAAAAACATTCAGTACTTC
TRBJ2-6 | NA | TRBV20-1 | NA | CSATPGAVSGANVLTF | TGCAGTGCTACTCCAGGGGCGGTCTCTGGGGCCAACGTCCTGACTTTC
TRBJ1-5 | NA | TRBV4-3 | NA | CASSQGVDQPQHF | TGCGCCAGCAGCCAAGGGGTGGATCAGCCCCAGCATTTT
TRBJ2-2 | NA | TRBV3-1 | NA | CASSQEGRTGELFF | TGTGCCAGCAGCCAAGAGGGTCGGACCGGGGAGCTGTTTTTT
TRBJ2-3 | NA | TRBV6-5 | NA | CASSYSGEGTDTQYF | TGTGCCAGCAGTTACTCAGGGGAGGGCACAGATACGCAGTATTTT
TRBJ1-1 | few | TRBV27 | NA | CASRPLGPGGTEAFF | TGTGCCAGCAGGCCCCTCGGTCCCGGTGGGACTGAAGCTTTCTTT